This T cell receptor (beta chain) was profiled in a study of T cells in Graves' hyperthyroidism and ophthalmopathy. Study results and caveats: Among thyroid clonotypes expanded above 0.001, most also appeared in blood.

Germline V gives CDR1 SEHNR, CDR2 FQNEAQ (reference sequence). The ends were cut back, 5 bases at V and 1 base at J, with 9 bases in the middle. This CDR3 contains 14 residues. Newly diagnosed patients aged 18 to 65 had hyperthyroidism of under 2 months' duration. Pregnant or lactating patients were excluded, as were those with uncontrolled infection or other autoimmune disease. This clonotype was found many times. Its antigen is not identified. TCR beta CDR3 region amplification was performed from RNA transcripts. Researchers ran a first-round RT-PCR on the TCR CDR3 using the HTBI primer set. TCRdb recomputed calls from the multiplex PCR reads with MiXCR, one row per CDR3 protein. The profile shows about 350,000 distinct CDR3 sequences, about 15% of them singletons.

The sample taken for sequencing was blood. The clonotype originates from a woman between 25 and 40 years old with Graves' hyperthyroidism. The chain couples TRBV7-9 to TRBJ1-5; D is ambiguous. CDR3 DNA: TGTGCCAGCAGCCAGTCGGGGAGCAATCAGCCCCAGCATTTT. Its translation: CASSQSGSNQPQHF.